Following are 3 T cell receptor beta chains from one sample sequenced in a study of immune cell composition in non-small cell lung cancer. Method: immunoSEQ multiplex PCR; TCRdb's copy keeps in-frame clones and lacks some. This sample carries about 4,600 clones, roughly 80% of them seen once, and the ten largest clones take about an eighth. The sequenced sample consisted of lung tumor tissue. The receptor source for this set is a human donor with non-small cell lung cancer.

This chain uses TRBV11-3 with TRBJ2-3; possible D gene TRBD1, 6 bases. The CDR3 consists of 15 residues. Looked up from germline, CDR1 is SGHNT and CDR2 is YENEEA. Deletions cut 1 base from V and 0 bases from J, with 8 bases between. CDR3 DNA sequence: TGTGCCAGCAGCTTAGGGGGACATAGCACAGATACGCAGTATTTT. It yields the protein CASSLGGHSTDTQYF.

The chain uses TRBV5-1 and TRBJ1-4; 10 bases are a match to TRBD1. Losses at the gene ends were 8 bases for V and 6 bases for J; bases not matched to a gene: 10. Germline CDR1 and CDR2: SGHRS and YFSETQ. The CDR3 is 15 residues long. The CDR3 region has the DNA TGCGCCAGTACTAGACAGGGGGCGTTCGATGAAAAACTGTTTTTT. It is translated as CASTRQGAFDEKLFF.

The rearrangement links TRBV4-1 to TRBJ2-7, with D tentatively TRBD2 (5 bases). The CDR3 totals 13 residues. The germline V gene has CDR1 MGHRA and CDR2 YSYEKL. V gave up 3 bases and J gave up 2 bases, with 8 bases separating them. CDR3: CASSHSETYEQYF. The CDR3 DNA sequence: TGCGCCAGCAGCCATAGCGAAACCTACGAGCAGTACTTC.